The 16 T cell receptor beta chains presented below share a single source sample, sequenced in a study of OX40 agonist ivuxolimab in advanced cancers. The protocol was immunoSEQ multiplex PCR, while the TCRdb copy is restricted to in-frame clones and leaves out a portion. There are roughly 20,000 clones in the sample; around 85% occur only once, and 30% to 35% lies in the top ten. The material was CD4+ or CD8+ T cells sorted from blood, obtained in a trial of the OX40 agonist ivuxolimab. These receptors were obtained from an adult with an advanced solid tumor such as melanoma, head and neck, liver or kidney cancer.

V gene TRBV7-3 combines with J gene TRBJ2-2; 11 nucleotides line up with TRBD2. Unmatched junction bases numbered 15, after V lost 5 bases and J lost 10 bases. Germline loops: CDR1 SGHTA, CDR2 FQGTGA. The CDR3 has 17 residues. Here the CDR3 reads CASSRKAPTSGVEELFF. The CDR3 DNA sequence: TGTGCCAGCAGCAGAAAGGCCCCGACTAGCGGGGTGGAGGAGCTGTTTTTT.

The rearrangement uses TRBV7-9 and TRBJ2-1, with D hard to call. CDR3 size: 10 residues. The germline V and J ends were trimmed by 4 bases and 7 bases, with 2 bases remaining between them. Germline CDR1 reads SEHNR; CDR2 reads FQNEAQ (reference sequence). The CDR3 DNA is TGTGCCAGCAGCTCGAATGAGCAGTTCTTC. This codes for CASSSNEQFF. Looking up the rest from reference TRBV7-9 and TRBJ2-1 gives the full variable domain: DTGVSQNPRHKITKRGQNVTFRCDPISEHNRLYWYRQTLGQGPEFLTYFQNEAQLEKSRLLSDRFSAERPKGSFSTLEIQRTEQGDSAMYLCASSSNEQFFGPGTRLTVL.

The rearrangement uses TRBV5-1 and TRBJ2-1, with 8 positions matching TRBD2. In germline, CDR1 is SGHRS, CDR2 YFSETQ. This CDR3 spans 15 amino acids. After removal of 4 bases from V and 0 bases from J, the junction contained 3 bases not matched to a gene. Here the CDR3 reads CASSPSGSSYNEQFF. In DNA, the CDR3 is TGCGCCAGCAGCCCGAGCGGGAGCTCCTACAATGAGCAGTTCTTC.

This rearrangement joins TRBV28 to TRBJ1-3; D is unclear. V lost 5 bases to trimming and J lost 3 bases, with 11 bases between them. Looked up from germline, CDR1 is MDHEN and CDR2 is SYDVKM. The CDR3 runs 14 residues. The CDR3 loop reads CASSPLQIGNTIYF. The CDR3 DNA reads as TGTGCCAGCAGTCCCCTACAGATTGGAAACACCATATATTTT.

Worth noting for this clone: The germline gene is not matched at one end of the junction; a read error may be the cause. The rearrangement joins TRBV7-7 to TRBJ1-5; 7 bases align to TRBD1. Germline-derived CDR1 and CDR2 are SSHAT and FNYEAQ (reference sequence). There are 16 residues in the CDR3. CDR3 bases: TGTGCTAGCAGGGAGACAGGGAAGGCCAACAATCAGCCCCAGCATTTT. It codes for CASRETGKANNQPQHF.

This chain connects TRBV7-9 to TRBJ1-1, with 8 nucleotides matching TRBD1. The CDR3 is 14 residues long. J lost 0 bases, V lost 3 bases, and 0 bases had no gene match. Germline CDR1 SEHNR, CDR2 FQNEAQ (reference sequence). The CDR3 DNA reads TGTGCCAGCAGCTTGGGACAGGTGAACACTGAAGCTTTCTTT. Protein sequence: CASSLGQVNTEAFF.

This sequence joins TRBV4-2 and TRBJ2-2, with D perhaps assigned TRBD1 or TRBD2 (5 bases each). The CDR3 is 16 amino acids. V dropped 1 base and J dropped 0 bases, with 9 bases sitting between them. CDR1 and CDR2 from the germline V gene are LGHNA and YNFKEQ. The CDR3 loop reads CASSQAGTANTGELFF. The CDR3 region has the DNA TGTGCCAGCAGCCAAGCAGGGACGGCGAACACCGGGGAGCTGTTTTTT.

V and J are TRBV4-1 and TRBJ2-3, with D perhaps TRBD2 (6 bases). Germline V gene data show CDR1 as MGHRA and CDR2 as YSYEKL. CDR3 length: 15 residues. The V end was cut by 0 bases, the J end by 6 bases, with 13 bases between. The CDR3 nucleotides are TGCGCCAGCAGCCAAGAGCCGGGACTCCCCGATACGCAGTATTTT. Translation: CASSQEPGLPDTQYF.

This chain uses TRBV5-1 with TRBJ2-1; 7 bases fit TRBD1. The CDR3 totals 14 residues. The ends lost 4 bases at V and 4 bases at J; junction bases unmatched: 5. Germline V gene lookup returns CDR1 SGHRS and CDR2 YFSETQ. CDR3 protein: CASSLGTVYNEQFF. The CDR3, as DNA: TGCGCCAGCAGCCTCGGGACAGTTTACAATGAGCAGTTCTTC.

The chain combines TRBV5-5 with TRBJ2-7; possibly TRBD2 for D (5 bases). The V end lost 5 bases, the J end lost 2 bases, and 17 bases lay between the germline ends. Germline loops: CDR1 SGHKS, CDR2 YYEKEE (reference sequence). The CDR3 totals 15 residues. The CDR3 reads CASRRTLGLAYEQYF. As DNA, the CDR3 is TGTGCCAGCAGACGGACTCTCGGACTCGCCTACGAGCAGTACTTC.

J is TRBJ2-6 and V is TRBV30; D may be TRBD1 (5 bases). The germline gives CDR1 GTSNPN, CDR2 SVGIG (reference sequence). The CDR3 is 16 amino acids. Trimming took 0 bases from V and 0 from J, leaving 9 bases between them. CDR3 in amino acids: CAWSVGAASGANVLTF. The CDR3 nucleotides read TGTGCCTGGAGTGTTGGGGCAGCCTCTGGGGCCAACGTCCTGACTTTC.

In its sample, this clone was seen a few times. The rearrangement links TRBV7-9 to TRBJ1-1; D is unresolved. V lost 0 bases, J lost 6 bases, and 8 bases lay in between. The CDR3 runs 13 residues. Looked up from germline, CDR1 is SEHNR and CDR2 is FQNEAQ (reference sequence). CDR3 residues: CASSLANTAEAFF. Written as DNA, the CDR3 is TGTGCCAGCAGCTTAGCTAATACAGCTGAAGCTTTCTTT. The full variable domain, rest sourced from reference TRBV7-9 and TRBJ1-1, is DTGVSQNPRHKITKRGQNVTFRCDPISEHNRLYWYRQTLGQGPEFLTYFQNEAQLEKSRLLSDRFSAERPKGSFSTLEIQRTEQGDSAMYLCASSLANTAEAFFGQGTRLTVV.

The V gene is TRBV7-8, the J gene TRBJ2-7; a possible D gene is TRBD1 (5 bases). V shed 0 bases and J shed 4 bases, with 13 bases lying between them. The germline V gene has CDR1 SGHVS and CDR2 FQNEAQ. The CDR3 totals 15 residues. CDR3 bases: TGTGCCAGCAGCTTAGCCCGCAAAGGGGTGTACGAGCAGTACTTC. Protein product: CASSLARKGVYEQYF.

The V call is TRBV14, the J call TRBJ2-7; 7 nucleotides align to TRBD1. After removal of 4 bases from V and 5 bases from J, the junction contained 5 bases not matched to a gene. Per germline, CDR1 SGHDN and CDR2 FVKESK. The CDR3 is 13 amino acids. The CDR3 nucleotides read TGTGCCAGCAGCCCTAGACAGGGCGACGAGCAGTACTTC. It encodes CASSPRQGDEQYF.

V usage is TRBV6-5 and J usage is TRBJ2-1; 7 bases are shared with TRBD2. The CDR3 extends over 14 amino acids. CDR1 and CDR2 (germline): MNHEY, SVGAGI. V was clipped by 2 bases and J by 9 bases; unmatched bases: 7. For the CDR3, the DNA is TGTGCCAGCAGTTACCGGGGGGTAGTTTCTGAGCAGTTCTTC. It encodes CASSYRGVVSEQFF.

V is TRBV4-1 and J is TRBJ1-1; TRBD1 matches 10 bases. CDR3 length: 16 amino acids. The ends lost 0 bases at V and 5 bases at J; junction bases unmatched: 6. Per germline, CDR1 MGHRA and CDR2 YSYEKL. The CDR3, as DNA: TGCGCCAGCAGCCAAGAATCTCGGACAGGGGGGACTGAAGCTTTCTTT. This codes for CASSQESRTGGTEAFF.